This T cell receptor beta chain is drawn from a study of shared clonotypes between healthy human individuals (dated by TCRdb to the early 2020s). Looking at the study overall: A couple of women and three men aged 18 to 49 years were included in the cohort. To estimate repertoire size and how much clonotypes are shared between individuals, the study performed deep sequencing of blood TCR repertoires from a few healthy adults. Per donor, three plates each were used for CD4 naive and CD4 memory, two for CD8 naive, and one for CD8 memory. Per donor, leukapheresis produced somewhere between about 0.8 and 9 billion PBMCs. Libraries were prepared and TCR repertoires were sequenced by different laboratories using diverse techniques, in order to increase sequencing depth and limit assay-specific biases.

The donors were healthy, HIV-negative adults who had no recently reported acute infections or vaccinations. All donors were Caucasian adults living in Nashville, Tennessee, USA. Magnetic negative selection was used to enrich CD4+ T cells, after which naive cells were positively selected on CD45RA and the negative fraction became the memory subset. Blood was obtained by leukapheresis, after which PBMCs were separated by Ficoll-Histopaque density gradient centrifugation and cryopreserved in liquid nitrogen vapor phase. Analytical flow cytometry was used to check the purity and quantity of every magnetically sorted T cell population. Genomic DNA was isolated from every sorted fraction and measured by UV absorbance on a Nanodrop 2000c. Concerning this clone itself: Its specific antigen is unknown. One base away there is no much larger clone; base qualities are not given.

There are 17 amino acids in the CDR3, from cysteine to phenylalanine inclusive. The DNA shown is the 51-base CDR3, in frame from base 1. CDR1 is given as SGHDT and CDR2 as YYEEEE, both from the germline V gene. Here V drops 3 bases and J drops 7 bases, and the junction holds 15 bases not matched to any gene. Overall results and qualifications from the work: Sampling was restricted to blood, and TCR repertoires in tissues likely differ from the TCR repertoires found in blood. Higher generation probabilities were observed for clonotypes shared by all four sorted-subset donors than for non-shared clonotypes. When a handful of donors were compared, the shared fraction of clonotypes was around 4.6% for naive CD4, about 4% for naive CD8, 2.3% for memory CD4, and less than 0.45% for memory CD8. Because the study included only a small number of donors, the genetic and exposure-history diversity represented was limited. Pairwise subsampling led to the expectation that sequencing depth would affect the degree of clonotype sharing among donors. Estimated clonotype richness was generally larger for naive than for memory subsets. Incomplete sequencing was indicated by rarefaction of sorted-subset datasets, despite the large sequencing depth.

TCR CDR3 regions were amplified from genomic DNA by multiplex PCR using the deep immunoSEQ assay. For each cell subset, the extracted genomic DNA was distributed evenly across all wells of several immunoSEQ 96-well plates, and each plate served as one replicate. For sorted subsets, each replicate PCR was loaded with approximately 190 ng genomic DNA, equivalent to 25,000 to 35,000 T cell genomes. The purified libraries were quantified using a Qubit 3.0 fluorometer, sized with a Bioanalyzer 2100, and then quantified again using the KAPA Library Quantification kit. Each immunoSEQ 96-well plate was sequenced on its own single-read 150-cycle Illumina NextSeq 550 flow cell. The authors processed their data as follows. Because the immunoSEQ output included only junctional sequences and no quality scores, the filtering could not be the same as the filtering used for full-length reads. Sequences were annotated with PyIR, a Python wrapper for IgBLAST v1.9, using IMGT germline references to assign V/J genes and CDR3. Reads were removed for weak V/J assignments (E-value above 1e-6), missing CDR3, stop codons, out-of-frame junctions, or ambiguous translated residues. V3J clonotypes were defined as sequences sharing the same inferred V gene, J gene, and CDR3 amino acid sequence. The percentage overlap between two repertoires was calculated by dividing the number of shared unique clonotypes by the size of the smaller repertoire. RTK rarefaction, the Chao1 estimator, and Recon v2.1 estimates of unobserved clonotypes were used to assess repertoire richness. Generation probabilities were computed with OLGA for all TCRbeta clonotypes obtained by the gDNA method from four donors. TCRdb retrieved this table from immuneACCESS and kept in-frame rearrangements only. Not all clones are present; in checked studies, unresolved V genes account for under half, and no reason is known for the remainder. V and J calls and clone size are copied from that table; D and trimming were computed from the DNA. The sample has over a million clones on record, approximately 96% of them singletons. The ten top clones hold roughly 1.2% of the sample.

This receptor was identified in a man aged 25 to 40 in good health. Recombination joined TRBV5-6 with TRBJ2-1; 8 middle bases align to TRBD1. The source material was naive CD4+ T cells sorted from blood. The sample's cell subset or site label, in plain terms: CD45RA+ positively selected. The nucleotide sequence reads TGTGCCAGCAGCTCCCCACATAGGCAGGGGGCCTTTAATGAGCAGTTCTTC. The encoded protein is CASSSPHRQGAFNEQFF.